The entry below gives a single T cell receptor beta chain sequence along with its context. This sample was taken from a study of OX40 agonist ivuxolimab in advanced cancers. TCRdb keeps only in-frame clones here, not all; method: immunoSEQ multiplex PCR. The table lists approximately 17,000 clones, roughly four fifths of them singletons. CDR1 is MNHEY, CDR2 SMNVEV, per germline (reference sequence). Trimming removed 1 base at V and 4 bases at J, with 14 bases between. CDR3 size: 15 residues. The source material was CD4+ or CD8+ T cells sorted from blood, sampled in a trial of the OX40 agonist ivuxolimab. This clonotype originated in an adult with an advanced solid tumor such as melanoma, head and neck, liver or kidney cancer. The chain uses TRBV27 and TRBJ2-7; D may be TRBD2 (6 bases). CDR3 region: CASSLLPEGSYEQYF. In nucleotides, the CDR3 is TGTGCCAGCAGTTTATTGCCGGAGGGTAGTTACGAGCAGTACTTC.